This T cell receptor beta chain was sequenced during a study of radiation and T cells in renal cell carcinoma. Time point meaning: blood 2 weeks post-SBRT. Noted treatment: 15 Gy SBRT to primary tumor, nephrectomy 4 weeks later. Sequencing was performed with immunoSEQ multiplex PCR; in TCRdb, only in-frame clones are kept and a portion is missing. The table has under 150,000 clones, around four fifths seen once. The CDR3 consists of 15 residues. Trimming shortened V by 3 bases and J by 4 bases, and 15 bases separated the two germline ends. Germline V gives CDR1 MNHNS, CDR2 SASEGT. This receptor was obtained from a woman aged 55-70 years with renal cell carcinoma. This sequence joins TRBV6-1 and TRBJ1-1; D perhaps matches TRBD1 (6 bases). The material was blood, obtained from a patient whose treatment included radiotherapy and nephrectomy. The CDR3 DNA reads as TGTGCCAGCAGTGAGTATATAGGGGGACCCACTGAAGCTTTCTTT. Translating gives CASSEYIGGPTEAFF.